A single sample gave rise to the 25 T cell receptor beta chains below, sequenced in a study of T cell responses to AZD1222 COVID-19 vaccine. Sequencing was performed with immunoSEQ multiplex PCR; in TCRdb, only in-frame clones are kept and a portion is missing. This table has about 190,000 clones, over 75% appearing once. The material sequenced was peripheral blood, taken on day 0 of AZD1222 vaccination. These receptors were collected from an adult in good health.

This clone was picked up a small number of times. This chain uses TRBV9 with TRBJ2-3; D may be TRBD2 (7 bases). Germline values: CDR1 SGDLS, CDR2 YYNGEE. CDR3 length: 16 amino acids. The germline V and J ends were trimmed by 0 bases and 2 bases, with 13 bases remaining between them. For the CDR3, the DNA is TGTGCCAGCAGCGTAGTCGGGGGGCTCCCCACAGATACGCAGTATTTT. Translated, it gives CASSVVGGLPTDTQYF.

The chain combines TRBV7-9 with TRBJ2-1, with unresolved D. The germline V gene has CDR1 SEHNR and CDR2 FQNEAQ (reference sequence). The CDR3 covers 13 residues. V gave up 1 base and J gave up 6 bases, with 7 bases separating them. CDR3 DNA sequence: TGTGCCAGCAGCTTAGAGCAATTCAATGAGCAGTTCTTC. It is translated as CASSLEQFNEQFF. The full variable domain, completed using reference TRBV7-9 and TRBJ2-1, is DTGVSQNPRHKITKRGQNVTFRCDPISEHNRLYWYRQTLGQGPEFLTYFQNEAQLEKSRLLSDRFSAERPKGSFSTLEIQRTEQGDSAMYLCASSLEQFNEQFFGPGTRLTVL.

V usage is TRBV6-5 and J usage is TRBJ2-7; 8 bases align to TRBD1. The CDR3 is made up of 10 amino acids. CDR1 MNHEY and CDR2 SVGAGI come from the germline V gene. The CDR3 sequence is CATGEYEQYV. The DNA for the CDR3 is TGTGCGACAGGGGAATACGAGCAGTACGTC.

The chain uses TRBV30 and TRBJ1-1; D is unclear. Per the germline V gene, CDR1 is GTSNPN and CDR2 is SVGIG (reference sequence). The length of the CDR3 is 15 residues. Trimming left V 4 bases short and J 4 bases short, with 19 bases between. The CDR3 loop is CAWTHTPGSATEAFF. The CDR3 DNA follows: TGTGCCTGGACCCACACTCCGGGGTCGGCCACTGAAGCTTTCTTT. Complete variable domain (other parts from reference TRBV30 and TRBJ1-1): SQTIHQWPATLVQPVGSPLSLECTVEGTSNPNLYWYRQAAGRGLQLLFYSVGIGQISSEVPQNLSASRPQDRQFILSSKKLLLSDSGFYLCAWTHTPGSATEAFFGQGTRLTVV.

This clone was observed once. The gene calls are TRBV6-1 and TRBJ2-7; D unclear. V lost 0 bases and J lost 2, with 2 bases in between. This CDR3 is 12 amino acids long. Germline V gene sequence: CDR1 MNHNS, CDR2 SASEGT. The CDR3 DNA is TGTGCCAGCAGTGAAGCACCCTACGAGCAGTACGTC. Translation gives CASSEAPYEQYV.

This clone showed up just once. The chain uses TRBV9 and TRBJ2-2; the D is unclear. CDR1 is SGDLS and CDR2 is YYNGEE in the germline V gene. The CDR3 spans 16 residues. The V and J ends lost 0 bases and 8 bases respectively, with 17 bases between them. The CDR3 loop is CASSVGGGQVDGELFF. As DNA, the CDR3 is TGTGCCAGCAGCGTAGGGGGTGGCCAGGTTGATGGGGAGCTGTTTTTT.

This chain connects TRBV3-1 (or the pseudogene TRBV3-2) to TRBJ1-2; perhaps TRBD1 as D (5 bases). The CDR3 runs to 15 residues. Trimming took off 0 bases at V and 3 bases at J, with 11 bases between the two ends. Looked up from germline, CDR1 is LGHDT and CDR2 is YNNKEL (reference sequence). The CDR3 DNA sequence: TGTGCCAGCAGCCAAGAGGCAGGGAGTCACTATGGCTACACCTTC. Translating gives CASSQEAGSHYGYTF.

As DNA, the CDR3 is TGTGCCAGCAGTGATTACGGGAGATCACCCCTCCACTTT. Translating gives CASSDYGRSPLHF. The chain is built from TRBV2 and TRBJ1-6; D gene unclear. Between the trimmed V and J ends, which lost 3 bases and 10 bases, there was a span of 10 bases. The CDR3 is 13 residues long. CDR1 is SNHLY and CDR2 is FYNNEI in the germline V gene.

The chain joins TRBV24-1 to TRBJ2-5; 8 bases agree with TRBD1. V lost 4 bases, J lost 5 bases, and 11 bases stayed unmatched. Per germline, CDR1 KGHDR and CDR2 SFDVKD. The CDR3 covers 16 residues. CDR3 in DNA: TGTGCCACCAGTGACCGCGGACAGGGTCTAAGGGAGACCCAGTACTTC. This gives the protein CATSDRGQGLRETQYF.

This chain links TRBV11-2 with TRBJ2-2; 8 nucleotides align to TRBD2. V lost 1 base, J lost 6 bases, and 7 bases stayed unmatched. This CDR3 comprises 16 residues. Germline V gene data show CDR1 as SGHAT and CDR2 as FQNNGV. CDR3 DNA: TGTGCCAGCAGCTTAGGTGCTGGCGGGGGGCCCGGGGAGCTGTTTTTT. Translating gives CASSLGAGGGPGELFF.

This clone appeared a single time. The chain employs TRBV7-9 and TRBJ1-2, with unresolved D. The CDR3 runs 14 residues. V gave up 5 bases and J gave up 1 base, with 11 bases separating them. CDR1 SEHNR and CDR2 FQNEAQ come from the germline V gene (reference sequence). The CDR3 DNA reads TGTGCCAGCAGCCCGACGGGCATTAACTATGGCTACACCTTC. It codes for CASSPTGINYGYTF. The entire variable domain, with the rest obtained from reference TRBV7-9 and TRBJ1-2, is as follows: DTGVSQNPRHKITKRGQNVTFRCDPISEHNRLYWYRQTLGQGPEFLTYFQNEAQLEKSRLLSDRFSAERPKGSFSTLEIQRTEQGDSAMYLCASSPTGINYGYTFGSGTRLTVV.

The rearrangement uses TRBV4-3 and TRBJ1-1; no clear D gene. Germline V gene lookup returns CDR1 LGHNA and CDR2 YSLEER. There are 14 residues in the CDR3. V gave up 0 bases and J gave up 4 bases, with 9 bases separating them. The CDR3 is CASSQDPKGTEAFF. The CDR3 DNA reads as TGCGCCAGCAGCCAAGATCCGAAAGGCACTGAAGCTTTCTTT.

This sequence joins TRBV5-8 and TRBJ2-1, with D tentatively TRBD1 or TRBD2 (5 bases each). The CDR3 runs to 15 residues. The V gene's germline CDR1 is SGHTS and CDR2 YDEGEE. The ends were cut back, 4 bases at V and 10 bases at J, with 21 bases in the middle. CDR3 DNA sequence: TGTGCCAGCAGCCCGGGGCAGGCAGCGTTCTCGGAGCAGTTCTTC. Amino acid sequence: CASSPGQAAFSEQFF.

This clone was detected only once. V usage is TRBV6-5 and J usage is TRBJ2-6; D uncertain. V was shortened by 4 bases and J by 1 base, with 5 bases between the two germline ends. Germline V gene lookup returns CDR1 MNHEY and CDR2 SVGAGI. This CDR3 comprises 14 residues. Here the CDR3 DNA reads TGTGCCAGCAGTTCGTTTTCTGGGGCCAACGTCCTGACTTTC. Its translation is CASSSFSGANVLTF.

This clone appeared once. The gene calls are TRBV9 and TRBJ2-1; 14 bases match TRBD2. V dropped 1 base and J dropped 7; count of bases not matched to a gene: 13. CDR1 is SGDLS and CDR2 is YYNGEE in the germline V gene. The CDR3 is made up of 19 amino acids. This chain's CDR3 is CASSVRGLAGANKENEQFF. In nucleotides, the CDR3 is TGTGCCAGCAGCGTAAGGGGACTAGCGGGGGCTAACAAAGAAAATGAGCAGTTCTTC.

The chain combines TRBV10-3 with TRBJ1-1; D gene ambiguous. This CDR3 spans 13 amino acids. V was trimmed by 5 bases and J by 1 base, leaving 8 bases between them. Germline V CDR1 and CDR2: ENHRY, SYGVKD. CDR3 residues: CAISRDANTEAFF. The CDR3 bases are TGTGCCATCAGTCGAGATGCGAACACTGAAGCTTTCTTT.

This clone was picked up one time. This chain uses TRBV28 with TRBJ1-2, with 9 bases that match TRBD1. CDR3 length: 16 residues. Trimming took 4 bases from V and 9 from J; bases not matched to a gene: 15. Germline loops: CDR1 MDHEN, CDR2 SYDVKM. This chain's CDR3 is CASSSPSYWTGARYTF. The CDR3 DNA is TGTGCCAGCAGTTCCCCATCCTATTGGACAGGGGCTCGCTACACCTTC.

V is TRBV18 and J is TRBJ2-4; TRBD2 aligns across 12 bases. The J segment lost 3 bases and the V segment lost 2 bases, leaving 2 bases of the junction unmatched. From germline, CDR1 is KGHSH and CDR2 LQKENI. CDR3 size: 16 residues. This chain's CDR3 is CASSPTSGGNKNIQYF. The DNA of the CDR3 is TGTGCCAGCTCACCAACTAGCGGGGGGAACAAAAACATTCAGTACTTC.

The J gene is TRBJ1-2, the V gene TRBV2; the D is unclear. Trimming took 0 bases from V and 3 from J, leaving 14 bases between them. Germline-derived CDR1 and CDR2 are SNHLY and FYNNEI. The CDR3 covers 16 residues. DNA of the CDR3: TGTGCCAGCAGTGAAGCGAGGAACTCTCTCTACTATGGCTACACCTTC. Encoded protein: CASSEARNSLYYGYTF.

The rearrangement joins TRBV29-1 to TRBJ1-1, with D perhaps matching TRBD1 (6 bases). The CDR3 is made up of 13 amino acids. Germline CDR1 is SQVTM and CDR2 is ANQGSEA. The V gene lost 4 bases and the J gene lost 0 bases, with 9 bases spanning the gap. CDR3 region: CSVVRGMNTEAFF. CDR3 sequence (DNA): TGCAGCGTTGTTAGGGGGATGAACACTGAAGCTTTCTTT.

The chain couples TRBV28 to TRBJ1-5; maybe TRBD1 (5 bases). The CDR3 extends over 15 amino acids. V was shortened by 2 bases and J by 3 bases, with 11 bases between the two germline ends. Germline lookup yields CDR1 MDHEN and CDR2 SYDVKM. The CDR3 region is CASSLRDGNNQPQHF. The CDR3 nucleotides read TGTGCCAGCAGTTTAAGGGACGGGAACAATCAGCCCCAGCATTTT.

This clone was picked up one time. This chain connects TRBV5-4 to TRBJ2-5; 14 nucleotides match TRBD2. Germline CDR1 is SGHNT and CDR2 is YYREEE (reference sequence). The length of the CDR3 is 18 residues. The V segment lost 4 bases and the J segment 2 bases; nucleotides outside the gene matches: 10. The CDR3 is CASSPTRLAGGPQETQYF. As DNA, the CDR3 is TGTGCCAGCAGCCCCACCCGACTAGCGGGGGGGCCTCAAGAGACCCAGTACTTC. Looking up the rest from reference TRBV5-4 and TRBJ2-5 gives the full variable domain: ETGVTQSPTHLIKTRGQQVTLRCSSQSGHNTVSWYQQALGQGPQFIFQYYREEENGRGNFPPRFSGLQFPNYSSELNVNALELDDSALYLCASSPTRLAGGPQETQYFGPGTRLLVL.

The genes are TRBV25-1 and TRBJ1-2; 8 bases align to TRBD1. The germline V gene encodes CDR1 MGHDK and CDR2 SYGVNS. V shed 4 bases, J shed 7 bases, and the junction held 11 bases outside the gene matches. The CDR3 spans 15 residues. The CDR3 sequence is CASSAGQGWWGGYTF. In DNA form, the CDR3 reads TGTGCCAGCAGTGCCGGACAGGGATGGTGGGGTGGCTACACCTTC.

The CDR3 reads CASSQDGWTGELFF. The CDR3 region has the DNA TGTGCCAGCAGCCAAGATGGCTGGACCGGGGAGCTGTTTTTT. The gene calls are TRBV14 and TRBJ2-2; D remains unclear. This CDR3 contains 14 residues. V shed 0 bases and J shed 5 bases, with 7 bases lying between them. Germline CDR1 reads SGHDN; CDR2 reads FVKESK.

This clone was picked up one time. The chain uses TRBV5-1 and TRBJ1-4; D may be TRBD1 (5 bases). Per germline, CDR1 SGHRS and CDR2 YFSETQ. V lost 1 base and J 8 bases, leaving 12 bases between the germline ends. The CDR3 extends over 14 amino acids. In DNA, the CDR3 is TGCGCCAGCAGCTTGACAGGATCAGAGGAAAAACTGTTTTTT. This codes for CASSLTGSEEKLFF.